A single TCR beta chain is shown here with its context. With 0 bases removed from V and 1 base from J, the gap between germline ends came to 4 bases. The length of the CDR3 is 15 residues. The germline V gene has CDR1 LNHDA and CDR2 SQIVND (reference sequence). The data stem from a study of blood T cell repertoires in COVID-19. Study as a whole: From the United States, Italy and Spain came samples of acute and convalescent COVID-19. PBMCs, B-cell-depleted T cells, or T cells were the source of the cDNA or gDNA that made up the material.

Original processing methods: Amplifying reference gene primers gave estimates of nucleated cell counts. Measured with immunoSEQ multiplex PCR; TCRdb has only the in-frame clones, and not every one. V, J and clone size were drawn from that table, and D and trimming were deduced from the DNA. Of approximately 210,000 clones detected, almost 90% appear once; the ten largest clones hold 1.4% to 1.5%. Sequences were obtained from peripheral blood. J is TRBJ2-6 and V is TRBV19, with D uncertain. The TCR sequence derives from a man aged 18-30 years with active or convalescent COVID-19. CDR3 DNA: TGTGCCAGTAGTATAGACGGGTCTGGGGCCAACGTCCTGACTTTC. This encodes CASSIDGSGANVLTF.